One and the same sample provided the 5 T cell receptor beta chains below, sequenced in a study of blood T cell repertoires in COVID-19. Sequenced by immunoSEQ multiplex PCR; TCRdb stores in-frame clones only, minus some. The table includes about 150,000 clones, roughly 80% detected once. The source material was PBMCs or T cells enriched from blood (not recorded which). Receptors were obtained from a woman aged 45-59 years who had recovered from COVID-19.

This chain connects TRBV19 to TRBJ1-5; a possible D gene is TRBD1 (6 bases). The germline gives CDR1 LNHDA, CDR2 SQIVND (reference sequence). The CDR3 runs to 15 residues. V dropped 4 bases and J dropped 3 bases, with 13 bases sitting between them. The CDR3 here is CASSTRDNLNQPQHF. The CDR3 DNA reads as TGTGCCAGTAGTACCCGGGACAACCTCAATCAGCCCCAGCATTTT.

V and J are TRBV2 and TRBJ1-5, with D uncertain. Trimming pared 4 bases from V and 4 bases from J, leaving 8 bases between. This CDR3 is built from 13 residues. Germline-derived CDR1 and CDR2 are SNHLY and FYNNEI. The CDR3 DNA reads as TGTGCCAGCAGTGGTACTGGTAATCAGCCCCAGCATTTT. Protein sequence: CASSGTGNQPQHF. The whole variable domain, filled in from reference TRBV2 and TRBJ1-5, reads EPEVTQTPSHQVTQMGQEVILRCVPISNHLYFYWYRQILGQKVEFLVSFYNNEISEKSEIFDDQFSVERPDGSNFTLKIRSTKLEDSAMYFCASSGTGNQPQHFGDGTRLSIL.

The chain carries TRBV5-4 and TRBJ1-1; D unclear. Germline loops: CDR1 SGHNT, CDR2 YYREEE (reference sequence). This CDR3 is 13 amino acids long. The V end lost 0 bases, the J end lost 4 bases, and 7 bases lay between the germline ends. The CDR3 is CASSLERGTEAFF. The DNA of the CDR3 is TGTGCCAGCAGCTTGGAAAGAGGCACTGAAGCTTTCTTT.

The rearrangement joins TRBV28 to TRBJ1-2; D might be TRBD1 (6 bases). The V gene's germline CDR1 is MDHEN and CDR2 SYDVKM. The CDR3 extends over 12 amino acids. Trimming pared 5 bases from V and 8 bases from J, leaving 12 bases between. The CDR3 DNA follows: TGTGCCAGCAGTACCACAGGGAGCGGCTACACCTTC. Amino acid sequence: CASSTTGSGYTF.

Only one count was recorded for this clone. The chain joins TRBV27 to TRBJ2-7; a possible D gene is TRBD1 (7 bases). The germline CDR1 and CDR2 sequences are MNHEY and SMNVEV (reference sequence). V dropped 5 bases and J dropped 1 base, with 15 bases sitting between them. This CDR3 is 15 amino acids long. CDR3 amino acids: CASSALGGQSYEQYF. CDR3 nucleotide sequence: TGTGCCAGCAGTGCCCTGGGGGGACAGTCCTACGAGCAGTACTTC.